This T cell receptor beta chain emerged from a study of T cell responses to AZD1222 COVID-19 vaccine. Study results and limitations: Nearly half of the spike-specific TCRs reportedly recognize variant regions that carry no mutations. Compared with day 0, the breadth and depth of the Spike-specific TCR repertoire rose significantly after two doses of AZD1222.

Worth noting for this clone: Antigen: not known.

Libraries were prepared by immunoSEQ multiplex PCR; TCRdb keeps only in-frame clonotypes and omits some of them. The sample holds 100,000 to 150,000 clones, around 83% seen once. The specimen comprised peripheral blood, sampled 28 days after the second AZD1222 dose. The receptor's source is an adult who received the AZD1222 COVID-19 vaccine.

The CDR3 DNA follows: TGTGCCAGTAGTATTAACACGGCCATATATTTT. Its translation is CASSINTAIYF. The chain has TRBV19 and TRBJ1-3; no definite D call. The CDR3 spans 11 residues. The V gene lost 3 bases and the J gene lost 11 bases, with 8 bases spanning the gap. Germline V gives CDR1 LNHDA, CDR2 SQIVND (reference sequence).